Sequencing of this T cell receptor (beta chain) was carried out in a study of PD-1 blockade in classical Hodgkin lymphoma. The assay was immunoSEQ multiplex PCR, and TCRdb's table has in-frame clones only and misses some. The table includes around 19,000 clones, just over 75% detected once. The study, taken as a whole, reports: The CD4+ diversity rise by C4D1 was clearest in complete responders. Diminished baseline TCR diversity has been reported in newly diagnosed patients relative to healthy donors.

Every one of the patients relapsed after autologous stem cell transplantation (brentuximab vedotin exposure was variable). Best outcomes ranged across complete response, partial response and progressive disease. The CDR3 sequence is 11 residues long. V gave up 7 bases and J gave up 5 bases, with 9 bases separating them. Looked up from germline, CDR1 is SGHTA and CDR2 is FQGTGA. This clone showed up just a few times. Its antigen is as yet unknown. Sequenced here: peripheral blood mononuclear cells (PBMCs), sampled before the second cycle of nivolumab. This chain uses TRBV7-3 with TRBJ2-7; D is unresolved. The TCR comes from a human donor with classical Hodgkin lymphoma. CDR3 amino acids: CASNVGNEQYF. The CDR3 DNA reads as TGTGCCAGCAACGTAGGGAACGAGCAGTACTTC.